This passage covers 25 T cell receptor beta chains from one sample sequenced in a study of immune evolution from preneoplasia to lung adenocarcinoma. Produced via immunoSEQ multiplex PCR; TCRdb's table is partial and in-frame only. The repertoire consists of 2,500 to 3,500 clones, with around 80% occurring once and the leading ten covering approximately 2.1%. The sequenced material came from FFPE atypical adenomatous hyperplasia tissue from the lung. Stated subset: atypical adenomatous hyperplasia (AAH), lung preneoplasia. These receptors were obtained from a person aged 65-85 years with lung adenocarcinoma.

The chain recombines TRBV14 with TRBJ1-3; D is perhaps TRBD1 (6 bases). V was clipped by 4 bases and J by 0 bases, with 13 bases between them. CDR3 length equals 16 residues. Germline V gene lookup returns CDR1 SGHDN and CDR2 FVKESK. CDR3 residues: CASSRRDIRSGNTIYF. CDR3 coding DNA: TGTGCCAGCAGCCGCCGGGACATCCGCTCTGGAAACACCATATATTTT.

The J gene is TRBJ1-1, the V gene TRBV9; D remains ambiguous. V was shortened by 0 bases and J by 2 bases, with 17 bases between the two germline ends. CDR3 length: 17 amino acids. CDR1 is SGDLS and CDR2 is YYNGEE in the germline V gene. CDR3 amino acids: CASSVVSPWTRNTEAFF. The CDR3 DNA reads TGTGCCAGCAGCGTAGTCTCCCCATGGACGAGAAACACTGAAGCTTTCTTT.

V and J are TRBV7-2 and TRBJ2-1; D gene unclear. Germline CDR1 is SGHTA and CDR2 is FQGNSA. V was trimmed by 0 bases and J by 9 bases, leaving 12 bases between them. The CDR3 extends over 14 amino acids. Written as DNA, the CDR3 is TGTGCCAGCAGCTTAGCGGAAAGAAGGAGTGAGCAGTTCTTC. Amino acid sequence: CASSLAERRSEQFF.

This chain joins TRBV4-1 and TRBJ2-7; 8 bases line up with TRBD1. Germline V gene lookup returns CDR1 MGHRA and CDR2 YSYEKL. The CDR3 consists of 21 residues. V lost 0 bases, J lost 5 bases, and 24 bases stayed unmatched. The CDR3 loop reads CASSQDQLSARGLFGTNEQYF. DNA of the CDR3: TGCGCCAGCAGCCAAGATCAATTGTCGGCCAGGGGGCTTTTTGGAACTAACGAGCAGTACTTC.

The gene calls are TRBV7-9 and TRBJ1-5; no definite D call. The length of the CDR3 is 17 residues. CDR1 and CDR2 (germline): SEHNR, FQNEAQ (reference sequence). Between the trimmed V and J ends, which lost 2 bases and 4 bases, there was a span of 18 bases. CDR3 amino acids: CASSLLLGDGLNQPQHF. The CDR3 DNA follows: TGTGCCAGCAGCTTATTATTAGGTGACGGGCTAAATCAGCCCCAGCATTTT.

The chain combines TRBV5-1 with TRBJ2-3, with TRBD2 matching 9 bases. V lost 0 bases, J lost 6 bases, and 8 bases stayed unmatched. CDR1 SGHRS and CDR2 YFSETQ come from the germline V gene. The CDR3 has 16 residues. In nucleotides, the CDR3 is TGCGCCAGCAGCTTGGCCCCTAGCGGGATGGGGGATACGCAGTATTTT. This gives the protein CASSLAPSGMGDTQYF.

The V gene is TRBV10-2, the J gene TRBJ2-5; 11 nucleotides agree with TRBD2. Per germline, CDR1 WSHSY and CDR2 SAAADI. J was trimmed by 5 bases and V by 5 bases; bases with no gene match: 7. CDR3 length equals 15 residues. The CDR3 coding sequence is TGCGCCAGCAGTCACCTTAGCGGGAGGGTGGAGACCCAGTACTTC. It translates to CASSHLSGRVETQYF.

J is TRBJ2-1 and V is TRBV6-5; D may be TRBD1 (6 bases). Looked up from germline, CDR1 is MNHEY and CDR2 is SVGAGI. CDR3 length: 14 amino acids. Trimming cost V 2 bases and J 7 bases, with 12 bases left between them. CDR3 amino acids: CASSYVAGVNEQFF. CDR3 in DNA: TGTGCCAGCAGTTACGTGGCAGGGGTGAATGAGCAGTTCTTC.

The genes are TRBV7-9 and TRBJ1-1; D gene unclear. Trimming removed 2 bases from V and 3 bases from J, with 7 bases in between. Germline CDR1 is SEHNR and CDR2 is FQNEAQ (reference sequence). This CDR3 is 13 amino acids long. This chain's CDR3 is CASSLTRDTEAFF. CDR3 nucleotide sequence: TGTGCCAGCAGCTTAACGAGGGACACTGAAGCTTTCTTT.

The genes are TRBV9 and TRBJ2-5; 8 nucleotides agree with TRBD2. V shed 3 bases and J 2 bases; nucleotides not matched to a gene: 6. CDR1 is SGDLS and CDR2 is YYNGEE in the germline V gene. The CDR3 has 15 amino acids. As DNA, the CDR3 is TGTGCCAGCAGCGGAGGACTAGCCGCTCAAGAGACCCAGTACTTC. This codes for CASSGGLAAQETQYF.

The chain couples TRBV7-2 to TRBJ2-7; 10 bases are a match to TRBD2. This CDR3 contains 16 residues. Trimming cost V 1 base and J 6 bases; bases outside gene matches: 9. In germline, CDR1 is SGHTA, CDR2 FQGNSA. CDR3 in DNA: TGTGCCAGCAGCTTAGTCAGCGGGAGGGCCGTATCCGAGCAGTACTTC. It encodes CASSLVSGRAVSEQYF.

The chain has TRBV7-9 and TRBJ2-7; a weak D match, TRBD2 (5 bases). CDR1 is SEHNR, CDR2 FQNEAQ, per germline (reference sequence). CDR3 length: 15 amino acids. Trimming removed 3 bases from V and 1 base from J, with 13 bases in between. The CDR3: CASSFTRAGSYEQYF. In nucleotides, the CDR3 is TGTGCCAGCAGCTTTACTAGGGCAGGATCCTACGAGCAGTACTTC.

This clone was observed a few times. J is TRBJ1-2 and V is TRBV28; D not certain. Germline CDR1 MDHEN, CDR2 SYDVKM. CDR3 length equals 14 residues. The V end was cut by 7 bases, the J end by 5 bases, with 17 bases between. The CDR3 is CASTQSQERYGYTF. The DNA of the CDR3 is TGTGCCAGCACCCAAAGCCAGGAGAGGTATGGCTACACCTTC.

The chain joins TRBV4-2 to TRBJ2-6; D may be TRBD1 (6 bases). Germline loops: CDR1 LGHNA, CDR2 YNFKEQ. The CDR3 consists of 20 residues. V dropped 3 bases and J dropped 0 bases, with 21 bases sitting between them. Written as DNA, the CDR3 is TGTGCCAGCAGCCAGGACGGTACTCAAGGACAGTTCTCTGGGGCCAACGTCCTGACTTTC. Its translation: CASSQDGTQGQFSGANVLTF.

This clone was counted a single time. The chain recombines TRBV4-1 with TRBJ2-1; unclear D gene. Germline V gene data show CDR1 as MGHRA and CDR2 as YSYEKL. This CDR3 is 14 amino acids long. Trimming removed 1 base at V and 4 bases at J, with 8 bases between. The CDR3: CASSQGAYYNEQFF. The CDR3, as DNA: TGCGCCAGCAGCCAAGGCGCCTATTACAATGAGCAGTTCTTC.

The chain links TRBV29-1 to TRBJ2-2; TRBD1 is a possible D gene (6 bases). This CDR3 region has 13 residues. The V end lost 8 bases, the J end lost 2 bases, and 12 bases lay between the germline ends. CDR1 and CDR2 (germline): SQVTM, ANQGSEA. The CDR3 DNA follows: TGCAGCATGACAGGAGGTAACACCGGGGAGCTGTTTTTT. Its protein is CSMTGGNTGELFF.

This clone was observed a single time. The chain employs TRBV5-1 and TRBJ2-3, with D perhaps matching TRBD2 (6 bases). V was trimmed by 0 bases and J by 0 bases, leaving 8 bases between them. Germline V gene lookup returns CDR1 SGHRS and CDR2 YFSETQ. The CDR3 length is 15 residues. CDR3 protein: CASSLELASTDTQYF. CDR3 nucleotide sequence: TGCGCCAGCAGCTTGGAACTAGCTAGCACAGATACGCAGTATTTT.

V usage is TRBV7-2 and J usage is TRBJ2-7, with D possibly matching TRBD2 (6 bases). From germline, CDR1 is SGHTA and CDR2 FQGNSA. This CDR3 has 15 amino acids. The V end was cut by 2 bases, the J end by 3 bases, with 14 bases between. The CDR3 DNA is TGTGCCAGCAGCTTAACCGGGGGTAGCGGCTACGAGCAGTACTTC. Translation: CASSLTGGSGYEQYF.

The chain uses TRBV30 and TRBJ2-1; no reliable D call. CDR3 length equals 14 residues. Germline CDR1 is GTSNPN and CDR2 is SVGIG (reference sequence). V was shortened by 5 bases and J by 3 bases, with 14 bases between the two germline ends. The CDR3 loop is CAWGNQAYYNEQFF. The CDR3 DNA reads as TGTGCCTGGGGAAACCAGGCTTACTACAATGAGCAGTTCTTC.

CDR3 sequence: CASSTTWDNLNTEAFF. Here the CDR3 DNA reads TGTGCCAGCAGCACAACATGGGACAATCTGAACACTGAAGCTTTCTTT. This sequence joins TRBV9 and TRBJ1-1; a possible D gene is TRBD1 (6 bases). Germline V lookup: CDR1 SGDLS, CDR2 YYNGEE. This CDR3 has 16 amino acids. Trimming pared 4 bases from V and 0 bases from J, leaving 16 bases between.

The chain joins TRBV5-1 to TRBJ1-1, with TRBD1 matching over 7 bases. CDR1 is SGHRS and CDR2 is YFSETQ in the germline V gene. This CDR3 comprises 11 residues. The V gene end was trimmed by 4 bases and the J gene end by 11 bases; junction bases not matched to a gene: 5. CDR3 region: CASSVGQTAFF. CDR3 in DNA: TGCGCCAGCAGCGTGGGACAGACGGCTTTCTTT.

This clone was observed a single time. The rearrangement joins TRBV30 to TRBJ2-7; no firm D call. The CDR3 is made up of 12 amino acids. In germline, CDR1 is GTSNPN, CDR2 SVGIG (reference sequence). The V end lost 2 bases, the J end lost 3 bases, and 8 bases lay between the germline ends. CDR3 loop: CAWSLHFYEQYF. The CDR3 region has the DNA TGTGCCTGGAGTTTACATTTCTACGAGCAGTACTTC.

V and J are TRBV15 and TRBJ2-7; no definite D call. The CDR3 loop spans 13 amino acids. V was pared by 1 base and J by 7 bases, with 11 bases between. Germline CDR1 LNHNV, CDR2 YYDKDF (reference sequence). The CDR3 region has the DNA TGTGCCACCAGCAGAGGTCCTGTGGTGGAGCAGTACTTC. Protein product: CATSRGPVVEQYF.

The chain links TRBV9 to TRBJ2-2, with 7 bases fitting TRBD1. The V gene end was trimmed by 3 bases and the J gene end by 4 bases; junction bases not matched to a gene: 12. CDR1 and CDR2 from the germline V gene are SGDLS and YYNGEE. The CDR3 sequence is 17 residues long. The CDR3 region is CASSGQGQKTLTGELFF. The CDR3 DNA follows: TGTGCCAGCAGCGGTCAGGGACAGAAAACGCTCACCGGGGAGCTGTTTTTT.

The V call is TRBV6-5, the J call TRBJ2-7, with a possible D match to TRBD2 (6 bases). Germline V gene sequence: CDR1 MNHEY, CDR2 SVGAGI. The CDR3 totals 14 residues. The germline V and J ends were trimmed by 0 bases and 1 base, with 7 bases remaining between them. CDR3 nucleotides: TGTGCCAGCAGTTACTCAGGGAGGTCCTACGAGCAGTACTTC. As protein: CASSYSGRSYEQYF.